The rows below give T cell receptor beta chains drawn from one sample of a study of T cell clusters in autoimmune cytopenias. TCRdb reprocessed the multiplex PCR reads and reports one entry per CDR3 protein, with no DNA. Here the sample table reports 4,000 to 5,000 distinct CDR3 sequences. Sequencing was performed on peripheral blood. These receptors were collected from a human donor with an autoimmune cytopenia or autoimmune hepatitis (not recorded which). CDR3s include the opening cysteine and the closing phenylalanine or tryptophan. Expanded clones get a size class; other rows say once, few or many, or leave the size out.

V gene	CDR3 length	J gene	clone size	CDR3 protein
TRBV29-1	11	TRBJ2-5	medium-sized	CSVAGKETQYF
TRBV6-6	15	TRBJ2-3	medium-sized	CASSYSGQGPNTQYF
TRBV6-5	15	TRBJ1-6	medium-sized	CASSFRGGDNSPLHF
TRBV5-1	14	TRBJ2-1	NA	CASSLTSGRAAQFF
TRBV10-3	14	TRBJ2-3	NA	CAIRGTGGTDTQYF
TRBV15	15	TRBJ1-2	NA	CATSRDGGTFYGYTF
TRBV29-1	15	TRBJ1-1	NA	CSAGTGYVGDTEAFF
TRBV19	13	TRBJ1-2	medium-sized	CASSLKQYYGYTF
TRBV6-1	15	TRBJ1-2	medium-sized	CASSERTGGTYGYTF
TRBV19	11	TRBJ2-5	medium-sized	CASSIKETQYF
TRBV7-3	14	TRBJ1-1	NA	CASSFEGRDTEAFF
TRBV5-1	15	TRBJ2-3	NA	CASSLGGGGADTQYF
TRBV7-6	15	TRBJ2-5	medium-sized	CASSFDRGRGETQYF
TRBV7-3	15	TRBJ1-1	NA	CASSPRGAGGTEAFF
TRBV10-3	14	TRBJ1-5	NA	CAISESASNQPQHF
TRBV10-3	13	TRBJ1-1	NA	CAISEIPNTEAFF
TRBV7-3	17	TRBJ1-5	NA	CASSLEGSLYSNQPQHF
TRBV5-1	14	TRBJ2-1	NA	CASTLVQLENEQFF
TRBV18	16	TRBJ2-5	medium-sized	CASSPSASGGDETQYF
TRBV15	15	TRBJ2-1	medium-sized	CATSIEAGSHNEQFF
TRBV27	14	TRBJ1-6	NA	CASKSGSHNSPLHF
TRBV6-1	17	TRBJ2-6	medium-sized	CASSVWQIHSGANVLTF
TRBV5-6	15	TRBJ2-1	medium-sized	CASSLGTGAYNEQFF
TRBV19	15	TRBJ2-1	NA	CASSMTSGSYNEQFF
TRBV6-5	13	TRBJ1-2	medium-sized	CASSLQGGYGYTF
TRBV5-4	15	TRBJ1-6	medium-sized	CASSTYRGLGSPLHF
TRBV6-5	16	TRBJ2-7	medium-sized	CASRERLAGSTYEQYF
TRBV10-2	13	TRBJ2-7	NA	CASMVGISYEQYF
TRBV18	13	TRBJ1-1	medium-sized	CASSSTGRTEAFF